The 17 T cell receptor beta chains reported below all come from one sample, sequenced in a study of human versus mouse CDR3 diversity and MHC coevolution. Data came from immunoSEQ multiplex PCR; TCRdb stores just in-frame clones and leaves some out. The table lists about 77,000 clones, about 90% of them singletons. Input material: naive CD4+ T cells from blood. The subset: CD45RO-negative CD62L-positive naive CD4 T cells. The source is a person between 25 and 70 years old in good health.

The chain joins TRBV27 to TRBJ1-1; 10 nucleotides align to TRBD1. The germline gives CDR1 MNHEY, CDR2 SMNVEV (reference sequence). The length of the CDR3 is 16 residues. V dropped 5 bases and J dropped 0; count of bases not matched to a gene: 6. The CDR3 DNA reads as TGTGCCAGCAGTCCCGGGACAGGGGCTATGAACACTGAAGCTTTCTTT. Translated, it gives CASSPGTGAMNTEAFF.

This CDR3 is CASSIGTQAFEWPQHF. Here the CDR3 DNA reads TGTGCCAGTAGTATAGGGACACAGGCCTTTGAATGGCCCCAGCATTTT. This chain connects TRBV19 to TRBJ1-5; D may be TRBD1 (5 bases). The V gene lost 1 base and the J gene lost 9 bases, with 19 bases spanning the gap. Germline assignment: CDR1 LNHDA and CDR2 SQIVND (reference sequence). The CDR3 totals 16 residues.

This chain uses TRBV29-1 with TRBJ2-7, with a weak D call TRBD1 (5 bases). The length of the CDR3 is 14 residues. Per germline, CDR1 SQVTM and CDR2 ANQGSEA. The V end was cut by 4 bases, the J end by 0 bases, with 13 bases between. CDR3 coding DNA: TGCAGCGTTGCCCCTCTGCAGGGCTCCTACGAGCAGTACTTC. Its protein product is CSVAPLQGSYEQYF.

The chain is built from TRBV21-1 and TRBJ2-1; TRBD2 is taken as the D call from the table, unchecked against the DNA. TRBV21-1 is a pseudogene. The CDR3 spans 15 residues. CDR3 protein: CASPQVEGPHNEQFF. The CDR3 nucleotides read TGTGCCAGCCCCCAGGTGGAGGGCCCCCACAATGAGCAGTTCTTC.

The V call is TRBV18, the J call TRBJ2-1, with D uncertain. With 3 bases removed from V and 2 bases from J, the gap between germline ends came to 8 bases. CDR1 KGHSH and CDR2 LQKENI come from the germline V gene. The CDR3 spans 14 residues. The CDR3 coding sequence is TGTGCCAGCTCACCGTCCCTTGCCTACAATGAGCAGTTCTTC. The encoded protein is CASSPSLAYNEQFF.

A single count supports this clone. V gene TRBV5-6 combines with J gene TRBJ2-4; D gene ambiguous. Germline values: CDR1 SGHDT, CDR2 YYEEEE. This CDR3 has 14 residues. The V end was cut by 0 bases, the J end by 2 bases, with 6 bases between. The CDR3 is CASSLALTKNIQYF. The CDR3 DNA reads TGTGCCAGCAGCTTGGCTCTAACCAAAAACATTCAGTACTTC.

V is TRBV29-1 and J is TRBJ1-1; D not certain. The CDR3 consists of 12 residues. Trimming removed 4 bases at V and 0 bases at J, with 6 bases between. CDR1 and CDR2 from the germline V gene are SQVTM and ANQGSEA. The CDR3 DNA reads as TGCAGCGTTGTAGCCCTGAACACTGAAGCTTTCTTT. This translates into CSVVALNTEAFF.

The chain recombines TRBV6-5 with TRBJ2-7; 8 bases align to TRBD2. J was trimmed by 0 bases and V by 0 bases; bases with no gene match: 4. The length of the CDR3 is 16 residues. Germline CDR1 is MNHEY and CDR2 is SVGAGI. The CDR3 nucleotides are TGTGCCAGCAGTTACTCGAGCGGGGGAGCCTCCTACGAGCAGTACTTC. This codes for CASSYSSGGASYEQYF.

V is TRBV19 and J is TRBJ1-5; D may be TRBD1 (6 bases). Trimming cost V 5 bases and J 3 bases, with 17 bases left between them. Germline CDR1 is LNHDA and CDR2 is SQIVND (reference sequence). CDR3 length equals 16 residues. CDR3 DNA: TGTGCCAGTAGTCCACGGGACAAATTCCTCAATCAGCCCCAGCATTTT. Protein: CASSPRDKFLNQPQHF.

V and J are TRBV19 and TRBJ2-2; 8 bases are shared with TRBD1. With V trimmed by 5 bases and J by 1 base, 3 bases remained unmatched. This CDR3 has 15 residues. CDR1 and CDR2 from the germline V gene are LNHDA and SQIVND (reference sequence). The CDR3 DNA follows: TGTGCCAGTAGTGCGGGACAGGTGAACACCGGGGAGCTGTTTTTT. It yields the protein CASSAGQVNTGELFF.

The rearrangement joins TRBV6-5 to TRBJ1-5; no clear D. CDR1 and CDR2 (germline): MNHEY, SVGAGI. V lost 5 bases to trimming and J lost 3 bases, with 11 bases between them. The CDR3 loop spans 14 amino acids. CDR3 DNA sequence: TGTGCCAGCAGTGAATCGGAGTCCAATCAGCCCCAGCATTTT. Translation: CASSESESNQPQHF.

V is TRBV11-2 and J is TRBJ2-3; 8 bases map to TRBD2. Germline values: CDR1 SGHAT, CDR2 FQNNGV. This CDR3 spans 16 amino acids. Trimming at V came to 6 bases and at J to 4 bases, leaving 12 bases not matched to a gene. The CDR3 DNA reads TGTGCCAGCAGACGCAGTGCGGGGGGAATGCCAGATACGCAGTATTTT. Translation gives CASRRSAGGMPDTQYF.

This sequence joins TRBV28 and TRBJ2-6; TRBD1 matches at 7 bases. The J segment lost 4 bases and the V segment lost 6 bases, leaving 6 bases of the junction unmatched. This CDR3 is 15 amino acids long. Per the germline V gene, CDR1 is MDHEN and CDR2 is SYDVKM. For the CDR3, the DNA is TGTGCCAGCAGATTACAGGGGACCGGGGCCAACGTCCTGACTTTC. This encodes CASRLQGTGANVLTF. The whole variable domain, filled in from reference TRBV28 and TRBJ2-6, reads DVKVTQSSRYLVKRTGEKVFLECVQDMDHENMFWYRQDPGLGLRLIYFSYDVKMKEKGDIPEGYSVSREKKERFSLILESASTNQTSMYLCASRLQGTGANVLTFGAGSRLTVL.

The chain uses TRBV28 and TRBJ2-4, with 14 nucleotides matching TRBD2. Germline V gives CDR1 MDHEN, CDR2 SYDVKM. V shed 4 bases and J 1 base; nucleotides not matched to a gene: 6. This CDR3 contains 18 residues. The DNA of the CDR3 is TGTGCCAGCAGTTGGACTAGCGGGGGGAACTTGGCCAAAAACATTCAGTACTTC. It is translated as CASSWTSGGNLAKNIQYF.

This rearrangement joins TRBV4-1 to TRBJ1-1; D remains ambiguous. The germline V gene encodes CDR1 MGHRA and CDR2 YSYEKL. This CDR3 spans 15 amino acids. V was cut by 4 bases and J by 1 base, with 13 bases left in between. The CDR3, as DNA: TGCGCCAGCAGCCTACCAGTTTCCGCGAACACTGAAGCTTTCTTT. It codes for CASSLPVSANTEAFF.

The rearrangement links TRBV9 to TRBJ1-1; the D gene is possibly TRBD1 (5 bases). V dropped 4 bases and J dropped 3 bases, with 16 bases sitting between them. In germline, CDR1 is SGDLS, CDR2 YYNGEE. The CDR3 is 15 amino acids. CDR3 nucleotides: TGTGCCAGCAGCCCACAGGCAGCCCCGGACACTGAAGCTTTCTTT. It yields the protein CASSPQAAPDTEAFF.

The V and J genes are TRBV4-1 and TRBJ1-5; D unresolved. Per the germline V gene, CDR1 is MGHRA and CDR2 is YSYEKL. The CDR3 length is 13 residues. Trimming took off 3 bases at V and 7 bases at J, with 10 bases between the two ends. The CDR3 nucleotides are TGCGCCAGCAGCCATGGGCTGGGCCAGCCCCAGCATTTT. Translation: CASSHGLGQPQHF.